This T cell receptor (beta chain) is drawn from a study of regulatory T cells in long-lasting Graves disease. As for the study in general: The term persistent Graves' disease signified upward of 5 years on antithyroid drugs with positive TSH receptor antibodies. Whole-study findings and limits: Segments TRBV28, TRBJ1-2 and TRBJ2-5 showed preferential usage in persistent disease. Newly diagnosed Graves' patients exceeded persistent ones in TCR diversity.

Germline CDR1 SGHTA, CDR2 FQGNSA. Trimming cost V 6 bases and J 0 bases, with 11 bases left between them. The CDR3 totals 14 residues. For TCR beta, libraries came from iRepertoire HTBI primers and Arm-PCR of CDR3 regions. TCRdb recomputed calls from the multiplex PCR reads with MiXCR, one row per CDR3 protein. The profile shows 310,000 or so distinct CDR3 sequences, around 20% of them singletons. Time point reported: persistent/refractory GD, antithyroid drugs over 5 years with positive TRAb. PBMCs provided the RNA from which the TCR library was made. This clonotype was seen a few times. The antigen remains undetermined.

The sequences come from peripheral blood mononuclear cells (PBMCs), collected when the disease was refractory, from a patient treated with antithyroid drugs. The receptor was isolated from a female donor with Graves disease. V usage is TRBV7-2 and J usage is TRBJ1-1, with D hard to call. For the CDR3, the DNA is TGTGCCAGCAGTCTTGGTTTTCTGAACACTGAAGCTTTCTTT. As protein: CASSLGFLNTEAFF.